Shown below are 30 T cell receptor beta chains from a single sample sequenced in a study of blood T cell repertoires in COVID-19. Profiled with immunoSEQ multiplex PCR; TCRdb holds only in-frame clones, not every one. The sample lists 170,000 or so clones, roughly 90% seen once, with about 6.6% in the top ten. The source material was PBMCs or T cells enriched from blood (not recorded which). These receptors were taken from a woman in her fifties or sixties who had recovered from COVID-19.

The V call is TRBV11-3, the J call TRBJ2-1; the D gene is possibly TRBD2 (5 bases). Germline values: CDR1 SGHNT, CDR2 YENEEA. Trimming left V 3 bases short and J 0 bases short, with 12 bases between. The CDR3 runs to 16 residues. The CDR3 DNA reads TGTGCCAGCAGCTTGCCCGCTGGGAGCTCCTACAATGAGCAGTTCTTC. It specifies CASSLPAGSSYNEQFF.

V is TRBV7-3 and J is TRBJ2-3; 8 bases line up with TRBD1. Per the germline V gene, CDR1 is SGHTA and CDR2 is FQGTGA. V gave up 5 bases and J gave up 1 base; unmatched junction bases: 5. The CDR3 extends over 15 amino acids. This CDR3 reads CASSTQTGGTDTQYF. The DNA of the CDR3 is TGTGCCAGCAGCACACAGACAGGGGGCACAGATACGCAGTATTTT.

The chain links TRBV11-3 to TRBJ1-2, with no clear D. CDR1 and CDR2 (germline): SGHNT, YENEEA. This CDR3 comprises 14 residues. The V end lost 4 bases, the J end lost 7 bases, and 16 bases lay between the germline ends. The DNA of the CDR3 is TGTGCCAGCAGCTCCGAGGGCTTCCTGGCTGGCTACACCTTC. It codes for CASSSEGFLAGYTF.

This clone was seen once. V and J are TRBV18 and TRBJ2-7; 7 nucleotides match TRBD2. Per germline, CDR1 KGHSH and CDR2 LQKENI. This CDR3 contains 13 residues. The V gene end was trimmed by 2 bases and the J gene end by 3 bases; junction bases not matched to a gene: 1. The CDR3 nucleotides read TGTGCCAGCTCACCAGGGGAGGGCTACGAGCAGTACTTC. Translated, it gives CASSPGEGYEQYF.

This rearrangement joins TRBV6-5 to TRBJ1-2; 9 bases line up with TRBD1. From germline, CDR1 is MNHEY and CDR2 SVGAGI. The CDR3 runs to 14 residues. Trimming took 7 bases from V and 8 from J; bases not matched to a gene: 11. CDR3 in amino acids: CASIRTGEASGYTF. CDR3 sequence (DNA): TGTGCCAGCATTCGGACAGGGGAGGCGAGCGGCTACACCTTC.

The V and J genes are TRBV3-1 (or the pseudogene TRBV3-2) and TRBJ1-4; maybe TRBD1 (5 bases). CDR1 is LGHDT, CDR2 YNNKEL, per germline (reference sequence). This CDR3 is built from 12 residues. Trimming took 7 bases from V and 8 from J, leaving 11 bases between them. The CDR3 spells CASISEGEKLFF. For the CDR3, the DNA is TGTGCCAGCATCTCGGAGGGGGAAAAACTGTTTTTT.

This chain uses TRBV7-9 with TRBJ1-2; 7 bases are a match to TRBD1. Trimming cost V 9 bases and J 2 bases; bases outside gene matches: 9. CDR3 length equals 14 residues. The germline CDR1 and CDR2 sequences are SEHNR and FQNEAQ (reference sequence). The CDR3 loop is CASSDRAQNYGYTF. CDR3 bases: TGTGCCAGTTCCGACAGGGCACAAAACTATGGCTACACCTTC.

The CDR3 bases are TGTGCCAGCAGCTCTCCTCGCGGTGAGCAGTTCTTC. As protein: CASSSPRGEQFF. This chain joins TRBV7-6 and TRBJ2-1; D gene unclear. CDR1 is SGHVS and CDR2 is FNYEAQ in the germline V gene. CDR3 length: 12 residues. The V gene lost 4 bases and the J gene lost 9 bases, with 10 bases spanning the gap.

This clone occurred a few times. The V call is TRBV25-1, the J call TRBJ1-5; D not certain. This CDR3 contains 13 residues. The germline V gene has CDR1 MGHDK and CDR2 SYGVNS. Between the trimmed V and J ends, which lost 6 bases and 5 bases, there was a span of 11 bases. The CDR3 reads CASSPFGDQPQHF. The DNA of the CDR3 is TGTGCCAGCAGCCCCTTCGGGGATCAGCCCCAGCATTTT. The whole variable domain, filled in from reference TRBV25-1 and TRBJ1-5, reads EADIYQTPRYLVIGTGKKITLECSQTMGHDKMYWYQQDPGMELHLIHYSYGVNSTEKGDLSSESTVSRIRTEHFPLTLESARPSHTSQYLCASSPFGDQPQHFGDGTRLSIL.

The chain has TRBV19 and TRBJ1-5; D is unresolved. The CDR3 extends over 12 amino acids. Trimming removed 3 bases from V and 5 bases from J, with 5 bases in between. Germline V CDR1 and CDR2: LNHDA, SQIVND (reference sequence). The CDR3 nucleotides are TGTGCCAGTAGTATCGGGGATCAGCCCCAGCATTTT. This translates into CASSIGDQPQHF.

In its sample, this clone was seen once. The chain couples TRBV11-3 to TRBJ2-3; D possibly corresponds to TRBD2 (5 bases). The CDR3 runs to 17 residues. Looked up from germline, CDR1 is SGHNT and CDR2 is YENEEA. With 5 bases removed from V and 0 bases from J, the gap between germline ends came to 18 bases. CDR3 DNA sequence: TGTGCCAGCAGCCTCATCGGAGGACTTTCTAGCACAGATACGCAGTATTTT. Translating it yields CASSLIGGLSSTDTQYF.

The CDR3 DNA reads as TGTGCCAGCAGCCCCCGTAGCGGGGGTGAGCAGTTCTTC. Translating gives CASSPRSGGEQFF. The chain links TRBV7-3 to TRBJ2-1; 9 bases match TRBD2. Looked up from germline, CDR1 is SGHTA and CDR2 is FQGTGA. The junction had 5 bases not matched to a gene; V was cut back by 5 bases and J by 9 bases. The CDR3 totals 13 residues.

CDR3 DNA sequence: TGTGCCAGTAGTATAGCGAGTGGTGGCTATGGCTACACCTTC. Amino acids: CASSIASGGYGYTF. The rearrangement links TRBV19 to TRBJ1-2; no reliable D call. V gave up 1 base and J gave up 4 bases, with 10 bases separating them. This CDR3 region has 14 residues. Germline values: CDR1 LNHDA, CDR2 SQIVND (reference sequence). The full variable domain, completed using reference TRBV19 and TRBJ1-2, is DGGITQSPKYLFRKEGQNVTLSCEQNLNHDAMYWYRQDPGQGLRLIYYSQIVNDFQKGDIAEGYSVSREKKESFPLTVTSAQKNPTAFYLCASSIASGGYGYTFGSGTRLTVV.

This chain joins TRBV9 and TRBJ1-2; the D gene is possibly TRBD1 (5 bases). This CDR3 comprises 14 residues. Germline assignment: CDR1 SGDLS and CDR2 YYNGEE. V shed 3 bases and J shed 8 bases, with 17 bases lying between them. The DNA of the CDR3 is TGTGCCAGCAGCGCCCCGGGGGGGTTTCAAGGCTACACCTTC. Translating gives CASSAPGGFQGYTF.

The genes are TRBV30 and TRBJ1-1; D unclear. V lost 4 bases, J lost 3 bases, and 18 bases lay in between. The length of the CDR3 is 15 residues. Germline V gives CDR1 GTSNPN, CDR2 SVGIG (reference sequence). CDR3 nucleotides: TGTGCCTGGACTTCGGCTGGCCGGGGATACACTGAAGCTTTCTTT. Amino acid sequence: CAWTSAGRGYTEAFF.

This clone was recorded once. The rearrangement links TRBV25-1 to TRBJ1-3; D might be TRBD1 (6 bases). This CDR3 spans 14 amino acids. Between the trimmed V and J ends, which lost 2 bases and 4 bases, there was a span of 9 bases. Germline V lookup: CDR1 MGHDK, CDR2 SYGVNS. For the CDR3, the DNA is TGTGCCAGCAGTGAAAGGACAGCAGGAAACACCATATATTTT. This gives the protein CASSERTAGNTIYF.

This clone appeared a few times. The chain uses TRBV6-4 and TRBJ2-3; TRBD2 aligns across 10 bases. The CDR3 runs to 16 residues. The junction had 6 bases not matched to a gene; V was cut back by 4 bases and J by 2 bases. In germline, CDR1 is MRHNA, CDR2 SNTAGT. This CDR3 is CASSGLAGGNTDTQYF. Written as DNA, the CDR3 is TGTGCCAGCAGTGGCTTAGCGGGGGGCAACACAGATACGCAGTATTTT.

The V gene is TRBV11-2, the J gene TRBJ1-5, with 10 positions matching TRBD1. CDR3 size: 15 residues. The germline V gene has CDR1 SGHAT and CDR2 FQNNGV. Losses at the gene ends were 5 bases for V and 7 bases for J; bases not matched to a gene: 8. As DNA, the CDR3 is TGTGCCAGCAGCCTGGACAGGGGGTTTGCGCAGCCCCAGCATTTT. Its translation: CASSLDRGFAQPQHF.

The chain has TRBV19 and TRBJ2-2, with 8 nucleotides matching TRBD2. There are 15 residues in the CDR3. The junction had 7 bases not matched to a gene; V was cut back by 6 bases and J by 4 bases. Germline-derived CDR1 and CDR2 are LNHDA and SQIVND (reference sequence). The CDR3 DNA sequence: TGTGCCAGTAGGACCCGCCGGGGGGGCACCGGGGAGCTGTTTTTT. Translation gives CASRTRRGGTGELFF.

The chain combines TRBV29-1 with TRBJ2-7; the D gene is possibly TRBD2 (5 bases). The CDR3 sequence is 15 residues long. Trimming pared 1 base from V and 5 bases from J, leaving 18 bases between. The V gene's germline CDR1 is SQVTM and CDR2 ANQGSEA. The CDR3 loop is CSVEVREGSEDEQYF. Here the CDR3 DNA reads TGCAGCGTTGAAGTGAGGGAAGGGTCGGAGGACGAGCAGTACTTC.

This chain uses TRBV15 with TRBJ2-3; D gene unclear. The CDR3 length is 12 residues. Germline-derived CDR1 and CDR2 are LNHNV and YYDKDF (reference sequence). Between the trimmed V and J ends, which lost 2 bases and 6 bases, there was a span of 6 bases. CDR3 loop: CATSRRRDTQYF. CDR3 sequence (DNA): TGTGCCACCAGCAGAAGGCGGGATACGCAGTATTTT.

The genes are TRBV29-1 and TRBJ2-1; perhaps TRBD2 as D (6 bases). Germline lookup yields CDR1 SQVTM and CDR2 ANQGSEA. CDR3 length equals 11 residues. Deletions cut 8 bases from V and 10 bases from J, with 15 bases between. CDR3 sequence: CSISTRREQFF. Here the CDR3 DNA reads TGCAGCATTTCGACTAGAAGAGAGCAGTTCTTC.

The chain links TRBV7-2 to TRBJ2-2; 7 nucleotides align to TRBD1. CDR3 length: 16 residues. The V and J ends lost 3 bases and 6 bases, in that order; junction bases with no gene match: 10. The germline V gene has CDR1 SGHTA and CDR2 FQGNSA. The CDR3 here is CASSFMGQMIAGELFF. For the CDR3, the DNA is TGTGCCAGCAGCTTTATGGGACAGATGATCGCCGGGGAGCTGTTTTTT.

The chain uses TRBV20-1 and TRBJ1-1; D not certain. The CDR3 has 11 residues. Germline loops: CDR1 DFQATT, CDR2 SNEGSKA (reference sequence). Trimming cost V 1 base and J 6 bases, with 6 bases left between them. The CDR3 nucleotides read TGCAGTGCTAGAGGGGCCTCTGAAGCTTTCTTT. This codes for CSARGASEAFF.

The rearrangement uses TRBV19 and TRBJ1-2, with D possibly being TRBD1 (5 bases). V lost 5 bases and J 4 bases, leaving 11 bases between the germline ends. CDR3 length: 13 residues. Germline V gives CDR1 LNHDA, CDR2 SQIVND (reference sequence). The CDR3 region is CASSLRAVYGYTF. The CDR3, as DNA: TGTGCCAGTAGTCTCAGGGCTGTCTATGGCTACACCTTC.

The gene calls are TRBV5-5 and TRBJ2-5, with TRBD1 matching over 10 bases. CDR1 and CDR2 from the germline V gene are SGHKS and YYEKEE (reference sequence). The CDR3 is 15 amino acids. Trimming at V came to 4 bases and at J to 5 bases, leaving 8 bases not matched to a gene. In DNA form, the CDR3 reads TGTGCCAGCAGCCTACGACAGGGGGCTTGGGAGACCCAGTACTTC. Protein: CASSLRQGAWETQYF.

This rearrangement joins TRBV6-5 to TRBJ1-5, with 7 bases matching TRBD1. V was pared by 5 bases and J by 7 bases, with 11 bases of the junction left unmatched. Germline V gene data show CDR1 as MNHEY and CDR2 as SVGAGI. The CDR3 length is 15 residues. CDR3 bases: TGTGCCAGCAGTCGAACTCGACAGGGTCAACAGCCCCAGCATTTT. Translated: CASSRTRQGQQPQHF.

The genes are TRBV4-3 and TRBJ1-1; D may be TRBD1 (6 bases). Germline values: CDR1 LGHNA, CDR2 YSLEER. The CDR3 is 16 amino acids. The ends were cut back, 0 bases at V and 1 base at J, with 12 bases in the middle. CDR3 region: CASSQESTGWNTEAFF. The DNA for the CDR3 is TGCGCCAGCAGCCAAGAATCGACAGGATGGAACACTGAAGCTTTCTTT.

The chain employs TRBV4-1 and TRBJ2-7; the match to TRBD1 covers 7 bases. The CDR3 has 14 amino acids. V gave up 3 bases and J gave up 2 bases; unmatched junction bases: 4. Germline CDR1 is MGHRA and CDR2 is YSYEKL. The CDR3 loop reads CASSQAGQAYEQYF. In DNA, the CDR3 is TGCGCCAGCAGCCAGGCTGGACAGGCCTACGAGCAGTACTTC.

The chain couples TRBV7-8 to TRBJ1-2, with 8 bases that match TRBD1. V lost 1 base and J lost 4; bases outside the gene matches: 8. CDR3 length equals 16 residues. Germline V gene sequence: CDR1 SGHVS, CDR2 FQNEAQ. The CDR3 loop is CASSLVRGQATYGYTF. The DNA for the CDR3 is TGTGCCAGCAGCTTAGTGAGGGGACAGGCTACCTATGGCTACACCTTC.